Listed below are T cell receptor beta chains from one sample, sequenced in a study of blood T cell repertoires in COVID-19. Assay used: immunoSEQ multiplex PCR; TCRdb lists only in-frame clones, some missing. The sample has 65,000 to 80,000 clones, roughly nine tenths seen once. The sequenced sample consisted of peripheral blood. These receptors came from a human donor in a cohort sampled during active COVID-19. CDR3s include the opening cysteine and the closing phenylalanine or tryptophan. The order of the fields is J gene, V gene, clone size, D gene, CDR3 protein, CDR3 DNA. A D gene is named only where the DNA matches it firmly. Clone size is shown for a subset of rows, as once, few, many or a class of expanded clone.

J gene: TRBJ2-5; V gene: TRBV2; clone size: .; D gene: TRBD1; CDR3 protein: CASSAQGAYETQYF; CDR3 DNA: TGTGCCAGCAGTGCCCAGGGGGCTTATGAGACCCAGTACTTC
J gene: TRBJ2-3; V gene: TRBV9; clone size: .; D gene: TRBD1; CDR3 protein: CASSADRGVRSTDTQYF; CDR3 DNA: TGTGCCAGCAGCGCCGACAGGGGAGTAAGGAGCACAGATACGCAGTATTTT
J gene: TRBJ1-4; V gene: TRBV6-5; clone size: .; D gene: .; CDR3 protein: CASSYDRTNEKLFF; CDR3 DNA: TGTGCCAGCAGTTACGACAGGACTAATGAAAAACTGTTTTTT
J gene: TRBJ2-7; V gene: TRBV25-1; clone size: .; D gene: .; CDR3 protein: CATDGQGIYEQYF; CDR3 DNA: TGTGCCACCGACGGGCAGGGGATCTACGAGCAGTACTTC
J gene: TRBJ2-7; V gene: TRBV27; clone size: .; D gene: TRBD1; CDR3 protein: CASSLTVQGINYEQYF; CDR3 DNA: TGTGCCAGCAGTTTAACCGTACAGGGGATCAACTACGAGCAGTACTTC
J gene: TRBJ1-4; V gene: TRBV19; clone size: .; D gene: .; CDR3 protein: CASARLPTANEKLFF; CDR3 DNA: TGTGCCAGCGCCAGGCTTCCCACGGCTAATGAAAAACTGTTTTTT
J gene: TRBJ2-3; V gene: TRBV28; clone size: .; D gene: .; CDR3 protein: CASRSTDTQYF; CDR3 DNA: TGTGCCAGTAGATCCACAGATACGCAGTATTTT
J gene: TRBJ1-1; V gene: TRBV19; clone size: .; D gene: .; CDR3 protein: CASSIMGNTEAFF; CDR3 DNA: TGTGCCAGTAGTATCATGGGCAACACTGAAGCTTTCTTT
J gene: TRBJ2-3; V gene: TRBV5-6; clone size: .; D gene: .; CDR3 protein: CASSLAWVTVHTDTQYF; CDR3 DNA: TGTGCCAGCAGCTTGGCCTGGGTTACAGTTCACACAGATACGCAGTATTTT
J gene: TRBJ2-3; V gene: TRBV3-1/TRBV3-2; clone size: .; D gene: .; CDR3 protein: CASSQTQGNTDTQYF; CDR3 DNA: TGTGCCAGCAGCCAAACCCAGGGTAACACAGATACGCAGTATTTT
J gene: TRBJ2-7; V gene: TRBV14; clone size: .; D gene: .; CDR3 protein: CASSQGQARTYEQYF; CDR3 DNA: TGTGCCAGCAGCCAAGGACAGGCCAGAACCTACGAGCAGTACTTC
J gene: TRBJ1-1; V gene: TRBV6-5; clone size: .; D gene: TRBD1; CDR3 protein: CASSRQGSLNTEAFF; CDR3 DNA: TGTGCCAGCAGCAGACAGGGGTCGTTGAACACTGAAGCTTTCTTT
J gene: TRBJ2-2; V gene: TRBV4-3; clone size: once; D gene: .; CDR3 protein: CASSQDRGTGELFF; CDR3 DNA: TGCGCCAGCAGCCAAGATCGGGGTACCGGGGAGCTGTTTTTT
J gene: TRBJ2-7; V gene: TRBV5-5; clone size: .; D gene: TRBD1; CDR3 protein: CASSWSGTGTSYEQYF; CDR3 DNA: TGTGCCAGCAGCTGGTCCGGGACAGGGACCTCCTACGAGCAGTACTTC
J gene: TRBJ2-3; V gene: TRBV3-1/TRBV3-2; clone size: .; D gene: TRBD2; CDR3 protein: CASSTSGRRVDTQYF; CDR3 DNA: TGTGCCAGCAGCACTAGCGGGAGGAGGGTAGATACGCAGTATTTT
J gene: TRBJ1-2; V gene: TRBV29-1; clone size: .; D gene: TRBD1; CDR3 protein: CSVESGGDYGYTF; CDR3 DNA: TGCAGCGTTGAATCAGGGGGTGATTATGGCTACACCTTC
J gene: TRBJ2-7; V gene: TRBV28; clone size: .; D gene: TRBD1; CDR3 protein: CASSLRGGQGYSYEQYF; CDR3 DNA: TGTGCCAGCAGTTTAAGAGGAGGACAGGGGTACTCCTACGAGCAGTACTTC
J gene: TRBJ1-5; V gene: TRBV2; clone size: .; D gene: .; CDR3 protein: CASSGLTVGQPQHF; CDR3 DNA: TGTGCCAGCAGTGGCCTGACAGTCGGTCAGCCCCAGCATTTT
J gene: TRBJ1-6; V gene: TRBV5-3; clone size: .; D gene: TRBD1; CDR3 protein: CARSLAHGTAPKGVNSPLHF; CDR3 DNA: TGTGCCAGAAGCTTGGCACACGGGACAGCTCCGAAAGGGGTAAATTCACCCCTCCACTTT
J gene: TRBJ2-4; V gene: TRBV7-2; clone size: .; D gene: .; CDR3 protein: CASSLEGGTQGENIQYF; CDR3 DNA: TGTGCCAGCAGCTTAGAGGGTGGGACACAAGGGGAAAACATTCAGTACTTC
J gene: TRBJ2-5; V gene: TRBV6-2/TRBV6-3; clone size: .; D gene: .; CDR3 protein: CASSYVAEETQYF; CDR3 DNA: TGTGCCAGCAGTTACGTAGCAGAAGAGACCCAGTACTTC
J gene: TRBJ1-1; V gene: TRBV12-3/TRBV12-4; clone size: .; D gene: .; CDR3 protein: CASSFGVSTEAFF; CDR3 DNA: TGTGCCAGCAGTTTCGGGGTGAGCACTGAAGCTTTCTTT
J gene: TRBJ2-7; V gene: TRBV19; clone size: once; D gene: .; CDR3 protein: CASSVQGFHYEQYF; CDR3 DNA: TGTGCCAGTAGCGTCCAGGGTTTTCACTACGAGCAGTACTTC
J gene: TRBJ1-1; V gene: TRBV19; clone size: .; D gene: .; CDR3 protein: CASSIPTRNTEAFF; CDR3 DNA: TGTGCCAGTAGTATACCGACAAGGAACACTGAAGCTTTCTTT
J gene: TRBJ1-2; V gene: TRBV29-1; clone size: .; D gene: .; CDR3 protein: CSVEDRGGGYTF; CDR3 DNA: TGCAGCGTTGAAGACCGGGGGGGAGGCTACACCTTC
J gene: TRBJ2-7; V gene: TRBV4-2; clone size: .; D gene: .; CDR3 protein: CASSQDAGYEQYF; CDR3 DNA: TGTGCCAGCAGCCAAGATGCGGGGTACGAGCAGTACTTC
J gene: TRBJ2-5; V gene: TRBV14; clone size: few; D gene: TRBD2; CDR3 protein: CASSPLAARQETQYF; CDR3 DNA: TGTGCCAGCAGCCCTCTAGCGGCTAGGCAAGAGACCCAGTACTTC
J gene: TRBJ1-1; V gene: TRBV9; clone size: .; D gene: TRBD1; CDR3 protein: CASSAGSTGGAEAFF; CDR3 DNA: TGTGCCAGCAGCGCAGGGTCGACAGGGGGAGCTGAAGCTTTCTTT
J gene: TRBJ2-2; V gene: TRBV7-9; clone size: .; D gene: .; CDR3 protein: CASSPTGELFF; CDR3 DNA: TGTGCCAGCAGTCCCACAGGGGAGCTGTTTTTT
J gene: TRBJ2-3; V gene: TRBV2; clone size: .; D gene: TRBD2; CDR3 protein: CASSGLAGTDTQYF; CDR3 DNA: TGTGCCAGCAGTGGGCTAGCGGGCACAGATACGCAGTATTTT
J gene: TRBJ1-1; V gene: TRBV5-5; clone size: .; D gene: .; CDR3 protein: CASSLNGARGAFF; CDR3 DNA: TGTGCCAGCAGCTTGAATGGGGCACGTGGGGCTTTCTTT
J gene: TRBJ2-7; V gene: TRBV6-1; clone size: .; D gene: .; CDR3 protein: CASSEFSLGGMGGEQYF; CDR3 DNA: TGTGCCAGCAGTGAGTTCTCTTTAGGGGGCATGGGAGGCGAGCAGTACTTC
J gene: TRBJ2-7; V gene: TRBV28; clone size: .; D gene: TRBD1; CDR3 protein: CASSPPGQGARDEQYF; CDR3 DNA: TGTGCCAGCAGTCCACCGGGACAGGGGGCGAGAGACGAGCAGTACTTC
J gene: TRBJ2-6; V gene: TRBV5-6; clone size: .; D gene: .; CDR3 protein: CASSLEYRAPSGANVLTF; CDR3 DNA: TGTGCCAGCAGCTTGGAGTACAGGGCACCCTCTGGGGCCAACGTCCTGACTTTC
J gene: TRBJ2-7; V gene: TRBV7-9; clone size: few; D gene: TRBD2; CDR3 protein: CASSSSGLLPYEQYF; CDR3 DNA: TGTGCCAGCAGCTCTAGCGGGCTTCTGCCCTACGAGCAGTACTTC
J gene: TRBJ1-2; V gene: TRBV27; clone size: .; D gene: .; CDR3 protein: CASSLYGGNNYGYTF; CDR3 DNA: TGTGCCAGCAGTTTATATGGGGGCAATAACTATGGCTACACCTTC
J gene: TRBJ2-5; V gene: TRBV11-3; clone size: .; D gene: TRBD1; CDR3 protein: CASSQGQGARETQYF; CDR3 DNA: TGTGCCAGCAGCCAAGGACAGGGGGCGCGAGAGACCCAGTACTTC
J gene: TRBJ1-6; V gene: TRBV30; clone size: .; D gene: TRBD1; CDR3 protein: CAWSVRDRGGSPLHF; CDR3 DNA: TGTGCCTGGAGTGTACGGGACAGGGGCGGTTCACCCCTCCACTTT
J gene: TRBJ2-5; V gene: TRBV27; clone size: .; D gene: TRBD2; CDR3 protein: CASSLAGEVQETQYF; CDR3 DNA: TGTGCCAGCTCCTTAGCGGGAGAGGTTCAAGAGACCCAGTACTTC
J gene: TRBJ2-3; V gene: TRBV10-1; clone size: .; D gene: .; CDR3 protein: CASRTPGQNPYIDITDTQYF; CDR3 DNA: TGCGCCAGCAGAACCCCCGGACAGAACCCATACATCGATATCACAGATACGCAGTATTTT
J gene: TRBJ1-1; V gene: TRBV19; clone size: .; D gene: TRBD1; CDR3 protein: CASSYSGGRESTEAFF; CDR3 DNA: TGTGCCAGTAGTTACTCAGGGGGCAGGGAAAGTACTGAAGCTTTCTTT
J gene: TRBJ2-3; V gene: TRBV6-5; clone size: .; D gene: TRBD1; CDR3 protein: CASSSTGTGEGDTQYF; CDR3 DNA: TGTGCCAGCAGTTCAACCGGGACAGGGGAGGGAGATACGCAGTATTTT
J gene: TRBJ2-1; V gene: TRBV11-2; clone size: .; D gene: TRBD2; CDR3 protein: CASSQGLAGKQFF; CDR3 DNA: TGTGCCAGCAGCCAAGGACTAGCGGGGAAACAGTTCTTC
J gene: TRBJ1-2; V gene: TRBV28; clone size: .; D gene: .; CDR3 protein: CASRPEDPDNYGYTF; CDR3 DNA: TGTGCCAGCAGGCCGGAGGATCCCGATAACTATGGCTACACCTTC
J gene: TRBJ2-1; V gene: TRBV3-1/TRBV3-2; clone size: .; D gene: .; CDR3 protein: CASSQSGETYNEQFF; CDR3 DNA: TGTGCCAGCAGCCAATCGGGAGAAACCTACAATGAGCAGTTCTTC
J gene: TRBJ1-3; V gene: TRBV5-1; clone size: .; D gene: TRBD1; CDR3 protein: CASSLPRDSADTIYF; CDR3 DNA: TGCGCCAGCAGCTTACCCCGGGACAGCGCTGACACCATATATTTT
J gene: TRBJ2-1; V gene: TRBV28; clone size: .; D gene: TRBD2; CDR3 protein: CASSSYIAGPNDEQFF; CDR3 DNA: TGTGCCAGCAGTTCATATATAGCGGGACCTAACGATGAGCAGTTCTTC
J gene: TRBJ2-5; V gene: TRBV11-2; clone size: once; D gene: .; CDR3 protein: CASSLARGGETQYF; CDR3 DNA: TGTGCCAGCAGCTTAGCCCGGGGAGGTGAGACCCAGTACTTC
J gene: TRBJ2-3; V gene: TRBV19; clone size: .; D gene: .; CDR3 protein: CASKDRSTDTQYF; CDR3 DNA: TGTGCCAGTAAGGACAGAAGCACAGATACGCAGTATTTT
J gene: TRBJ2-6; V gene: TRBV28; clone size: .; D gene: TRBD1; CDR3 protein: CASSFRGPYSSGANVLTF; CDR3 DNA: TGTGCCAGCAGTTTCAGGGGGCCCTACTCTTCTGGGGCCAACGTCCTGACTTTC
J gene: TRBJ1-3; V gene: TRBV7-2; clone size: medium-sized; D gene: .; CDR3 protein: CASSLDSTIYF; CDR3 DNA: TGTGCCAGCAGCTTAGACAGCACCATATATTTT
J gene: TRBJ2-4; V gene: TRBV6-5; clone size: .; D gene: TRBD2; CDR3 protein: CASGTSGRPENIQYF; CDR3 DNA: TGTGCCAGCGGGACTAGCGGGAGACCCGAAAACATTCAGTACTTC
J gene: TRBJ2-1; V gene: TRBV11-3; clone size: .; D gene: .; CDR3 protein: CASSLGGPYNEQFF; CDR3 DNA: TGTGCCAGCAGCTTAGGGGGGCCTTACAATGAGCAGTTCTTC
J gene: TRBJ1-2; V gene: TRBV6-6; clone size: .; D gene: TRBD1; CDR3 protein: CASIPTKGAGYTF; CDR3 DNA: TGTGCCAGCATTCCGACAAAGGGGGCTGGCTACACCTTC
J gene: TRBJ2-2; V gene: TRBV5-6; clone size: .; D gene: TRBD1; CDR3 protein: CASSLETGVGELFF; CDR3 DNA: TGTGCCAGCAGCTTGGAAACAGGGGTGGGGGAGCTGTTTTTT
J gene: TRBJ2-7; V gene: TRBV6-2/TRBV6-3; clone size: .; D gene: .; CDR3 protein: CASSSPRVFTMEQYF; CDR3 DNA: TGTGCCAGCAGCTCCCCCCGGGTCTTCACTATGGAGCAGTACTTC